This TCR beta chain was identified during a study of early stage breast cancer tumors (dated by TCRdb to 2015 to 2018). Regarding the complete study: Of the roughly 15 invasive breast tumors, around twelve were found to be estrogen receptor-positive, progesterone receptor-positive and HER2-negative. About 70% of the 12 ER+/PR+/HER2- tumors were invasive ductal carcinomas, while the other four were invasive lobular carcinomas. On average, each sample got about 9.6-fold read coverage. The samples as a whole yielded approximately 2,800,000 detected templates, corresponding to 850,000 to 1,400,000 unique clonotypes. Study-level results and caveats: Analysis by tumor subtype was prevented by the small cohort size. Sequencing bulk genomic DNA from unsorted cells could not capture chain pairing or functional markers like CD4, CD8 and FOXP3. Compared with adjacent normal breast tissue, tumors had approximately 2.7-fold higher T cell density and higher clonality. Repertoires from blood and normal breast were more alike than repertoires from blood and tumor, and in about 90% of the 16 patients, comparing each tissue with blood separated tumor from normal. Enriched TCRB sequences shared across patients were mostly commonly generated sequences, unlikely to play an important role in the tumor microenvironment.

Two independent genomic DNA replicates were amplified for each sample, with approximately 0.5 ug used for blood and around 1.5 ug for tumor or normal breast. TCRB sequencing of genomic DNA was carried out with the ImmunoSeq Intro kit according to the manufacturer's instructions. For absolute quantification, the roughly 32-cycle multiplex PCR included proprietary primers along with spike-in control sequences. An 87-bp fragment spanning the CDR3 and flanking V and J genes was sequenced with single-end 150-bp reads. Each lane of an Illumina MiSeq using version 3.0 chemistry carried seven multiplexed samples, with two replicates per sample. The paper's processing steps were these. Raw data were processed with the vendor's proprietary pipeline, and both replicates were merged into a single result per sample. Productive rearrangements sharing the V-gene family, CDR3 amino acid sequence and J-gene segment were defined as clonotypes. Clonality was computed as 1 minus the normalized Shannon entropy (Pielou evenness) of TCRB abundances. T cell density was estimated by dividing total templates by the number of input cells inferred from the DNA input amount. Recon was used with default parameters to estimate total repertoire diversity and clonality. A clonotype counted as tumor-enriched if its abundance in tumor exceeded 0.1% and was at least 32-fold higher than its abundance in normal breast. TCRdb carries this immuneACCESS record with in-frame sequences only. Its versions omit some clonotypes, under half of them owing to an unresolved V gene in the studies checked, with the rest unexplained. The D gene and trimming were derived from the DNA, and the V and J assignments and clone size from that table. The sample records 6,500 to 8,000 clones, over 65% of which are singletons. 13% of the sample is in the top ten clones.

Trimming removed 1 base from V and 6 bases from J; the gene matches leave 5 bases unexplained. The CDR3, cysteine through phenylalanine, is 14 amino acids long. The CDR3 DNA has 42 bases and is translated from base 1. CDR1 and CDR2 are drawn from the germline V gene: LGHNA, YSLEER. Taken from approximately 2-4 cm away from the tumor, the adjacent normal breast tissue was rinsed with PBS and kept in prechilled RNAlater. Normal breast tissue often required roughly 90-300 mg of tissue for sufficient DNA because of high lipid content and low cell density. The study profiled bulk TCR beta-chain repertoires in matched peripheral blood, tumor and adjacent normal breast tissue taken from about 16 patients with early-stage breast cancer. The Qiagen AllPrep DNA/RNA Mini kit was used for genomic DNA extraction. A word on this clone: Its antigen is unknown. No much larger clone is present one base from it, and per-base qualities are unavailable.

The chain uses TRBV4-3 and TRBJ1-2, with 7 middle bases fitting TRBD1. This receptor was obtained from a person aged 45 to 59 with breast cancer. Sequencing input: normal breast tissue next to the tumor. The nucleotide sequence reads TGCGCCAGCAGCCAAGGGGACAGAGAACATGGCTACACCTTC. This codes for CASSQGDREHGYTF.